Given below is one T cell receptor beta chain in context. Its antigen is unknown. The data were obtained in a study of blood T cells in healthy people across ages. With a J-beta primer mix and a sample-barcoded 5' primer, a second PCR ran about 7 to 11 cycles. TCRdb processed the 5' RACE reads anew with MiXCR; each CDR3 protein has one entry. The profile shows about 1.6 million distinct CDR3 sequences, around 35% of them singletons. Overall study findings and caveats: Greater diversity and more naive CD4+ cells were seen in long-lived donors than in aged donors. PBMC samples, being unsorted, prevented any conclusive comparison of naive and antigen-experienced cells. Per million T cells, TCR beta diversity dropped roughly linearly as age increased.

The clonotype comes from a woman younger than 45 in good health. What was sequenced was blood.

CDR3 coding DNA: TGTGCCAGCAGCCCCGTACGTTGGCTAGCGGGTCAAAGCTCCTACAATGAGCAGTTCTTC. Translated, it gives CASSPVRWLAGQSSYNEQFF. The chain recombines TRBV11-2 with TRBJ2-1; 8 bases align to TRBD2. With V trimmed by 5 bases and J by 0 bases, 18 bases remained unmatched. Germline V gene sequence: CDR1 SGHAT, CDR2 FQNNGV. This CDR3 contains 20 residues. The full variable domain, with the rest looked up from reference TRBV11-2 and TRBJ2-1, is EAGVAQSPRYKIIEKRQSVAFWCNPISGHATLYWYQQILGQGPKLLIQFQNNGVVDDSQLPKDRFSAERLKGVDSTLKIQPAKLEDSAVYLCASSPVRWLAGQSSYNEQFFGPGTRLTVL.